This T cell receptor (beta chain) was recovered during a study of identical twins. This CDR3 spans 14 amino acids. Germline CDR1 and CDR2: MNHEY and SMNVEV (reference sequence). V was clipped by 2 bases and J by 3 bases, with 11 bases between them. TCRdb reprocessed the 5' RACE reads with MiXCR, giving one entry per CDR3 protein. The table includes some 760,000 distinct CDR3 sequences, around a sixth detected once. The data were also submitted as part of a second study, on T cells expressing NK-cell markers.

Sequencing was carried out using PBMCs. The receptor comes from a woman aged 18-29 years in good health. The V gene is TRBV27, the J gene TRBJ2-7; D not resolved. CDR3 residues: CASSLGQQIYEQYF. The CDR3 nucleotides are TGTGCCAGCAGTTTAGGTCAGCAGATCTACGAGCAGTACTTC.